The text below deals with one T cell receptor beta chain. What it binds is not known. This sample is part of a study of T cells in narcolepsy. As for the study in general: Donors had narcolepsy type 1 or type 2, or were healthy controls. Findings of the study overall: Reportedly, autoreactive clonotypes were serially detected in patients' blood but not controls'. Autoreactive HCRT-specific and TRIB2-specific clonotypes were marked in same-patient CSF-versus-blood CD4+ comparisons. No autoreactive T cell clone sequences appeared in some memory CD4+ repertoires.

The CDR3 is made up of 15 amino acids. Generated by immunoSEQ multiplex PCR, the TCRdb table keeps only in-frame clones and is missing some. The repertoire holds about 27,000 clones, approximately 86% seen once, with around 1.1% in the top ten. Sequenced material: CD45RA- memory CD4+ T cells from PBMCs. The chain combines TRBV7-5 with TRBJ1-3. TRBV7-5 is termed a pseudogene. The clonotype comes from a human donor with narcolepsy. The CDR3 reads CVRSYPRRRGNTIYF. The CDR3 coding sequence is TGTGTCAGAAGTTATCCGAGGAGAAGGGGAAACACCATATATTTT.